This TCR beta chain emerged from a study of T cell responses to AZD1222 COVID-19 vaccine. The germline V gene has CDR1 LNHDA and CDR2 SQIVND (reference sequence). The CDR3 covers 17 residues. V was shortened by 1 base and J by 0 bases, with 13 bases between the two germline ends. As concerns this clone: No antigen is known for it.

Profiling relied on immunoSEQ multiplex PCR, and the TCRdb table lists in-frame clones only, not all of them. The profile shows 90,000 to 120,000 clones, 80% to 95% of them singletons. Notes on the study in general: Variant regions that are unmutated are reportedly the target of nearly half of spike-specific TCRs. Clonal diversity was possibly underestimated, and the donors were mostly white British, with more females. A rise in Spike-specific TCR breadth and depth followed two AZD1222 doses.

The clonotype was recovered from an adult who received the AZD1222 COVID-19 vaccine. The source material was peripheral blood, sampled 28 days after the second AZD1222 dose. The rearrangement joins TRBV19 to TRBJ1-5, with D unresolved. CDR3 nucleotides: TGTGCCAGTAGTATAGGATCGGGCCGTTATAGCAATCAGCCCCAGCATTTT. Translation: CASSIGSGRYSNQPQHF.